This note documents a single T cell receptor (beta chain) sequence. The antigen it recognizes is unknown. No base qualities exist here, and no much larger clone lies one base off it. Samples from volunteer blood donors who had recovered from COVID-19 were contributed by a second Seattle source. Each collaborating institution followed its own protocols to collect whole blood in K2EDTA tubes. For TCRbeta analysis, collaborators shipped samples in one of three forms: frozen whole blood, isolated PBMCs, or DNA extracted from either of those sample types. TCRbeta CDR3 regions were amplified from genomic DNA by means of the immunoSEQ Assay, a bias-controlled multiplex PCR. The authors processed their data as follows. The number of nucleated cells in each sample was estimated by amplification of reference gene primers within the assay. To quantify the absolute abundance of each unique TCRbeta CDR3 rearrangement, sequence reads were collapsed and filtered. For each sample, productive Simpson clonality was calculated as the square root of Simpson's diversity index over productive rearrangements. TCRdb took this table from immuneACCESS and kept in-frame rearrangements with V and J called. Such tables lack part of the clones; where checked against another copy, unresolved V genes explain under half of the gap, and the rest is unexplained. The DNA was the basis for D and trimming; V, J and clone size are from that table. This sample has 250,000 to 300,000 clones in its table, and approximately 82% of those were observed once. The ten top clones hold about 4.5% of the sample.

Here V drops 6 bases and J drops 1 base, and the junction holds 4 bases not matched to any gene. The CDR3 spans 15 residues, from the cysteine through the phenylalanine. Kept here is only the CDR3 DNA, which spans 45 bases and is read in frame from base 1. CDR1 and CDR2 are drawn from the germline V gene: MNHEY, SVGAGI. This record belongs to a study of blood T cell repertoires in COVID-19 (dated by TCRdb to 2020 to 2021). In terms of the full investigation: Collaborator samples came from the United States, Italy and Spain and covered acute and convalescent phases of COVID-19. The prospective study material was composed of cDNA or gDNA derived from T cells, B-cell-depleted T cells, or PBMCs. Deeply sampled blood TCRbeta repertoires from subjects exposed to, actively infected with, or recovered from COVID-19 were included in the dataset. The repertoires were released in a freely available public database intended as a resource for research on the immune response to SARS-CoV-2. The samples were drawn from the first 160 participants of the ongoing ImmuneRACE study and from roughly 1,300 subjects provided by 6 global collaborators. Nearly every sample came with metadata listing a de-identified subject ID, COVID-19 status, age in years and sex. Where available, HLA class I and class II types were obtained from metadata supplied by the sample provider rather than from assay-based typing. The full study reports these points: The quantity of clinical and demographic metadata differed by source and by participant and was supplied without curation.

Sequenced material: peripheral blood. The sequence was collected from a man aged 55 to 70 who had recovered from COVID-19. The V gene is TRBV6-5 and the J gene is TRBJ2-1; 9 junctional bases match TRBD2. In nucleotides, the sequence is TGTGCCAGCAGCAATAGCGGGAGTTCCTACAATGAGCAGTTCTTC. It is translated as CASSNSGSSYNEQFF.